This T cell receptor (beta chain) is from a study of breast tumors, draining lymph nodes, adjacent tissues. General study findings and limits: Tumor TCR diversity was below lymph nodes but above nontumor tissue. Luminal-like breast cancer showed significantly greater tumor-nontumor repertoire similarity than basal-like breast cancer did. Data only fit, rather than demonstrated, lymph node origin of most tumor T cells.

Axillary draining lymph nodes of breast cancer patients supplied the node samples. TCRdb re-called the multiplex PCR reads with MiXCR, one entry per CDR3 protein. The repertoire holds roughly 130,000 distinct CDR3 sequences, around a third seen once, with 2.3% in the top ten. This clonotype was observed at least ten times. The antigen remains unidentified. One junction end disagrees with the germline gene, perhaps due to a read error. The CDR3 length is 13 residues. The germline gives CDR1 MGHRA, CDR2 YSYEKL. The clonotype was recovered from a female donor with breast cancer. Some clones in this sample may be carry-over from other donors' samples. The sample consisted of axillary lymph node tissue. The chain employs TRBV4-1 and TRBJ1-5; no clear D. This CDR3 reads CASSLSGDQPQHF. CDR3 in DNA: TGTGCCAGCAGCTTATCGGGAGATCAGCCCCAGCATTTT.